This T cell receptor (beta chain) was sequenced for a study of technical replicates of blood from several donors. The repertoire was sequenced with immunoSEQ multiplex PCR; TCRdb's copy has only in-frame clones and lacks some. The sample yields around 80,000 clones, nearly 99% seen once. Germline V CDR1 and CDR2: MGHRA, YSYEKL. J lost 3 bases, V lost 4 bases, and 8 bases had no gene match. This CDR3 is 15 amino acids long. The sequence was collected from a human donor in good health. The rearrangement links TRBV4-1 to TRBJ2-7; 8 bases fit TRBD1. Sequencing was done on a sample of T cells isolated from PBMCs. In nucleotides, the CDR3 is TGCGCCAGCAGCCCCGCAGGGGGCTCCTTCTACGAGCAGTACTTC. This sequence encodes CASSPAGGSFYEQYF.